This T cell receptor beta chain was sequenced during a study of shared clonotypes between healthy human individuals. Study context: Every donor yielded three CD4 naive, three CD4 memory, two CD8 naive and one CD8 memory plate.

Repertoires were generated with immunoSEQ multiplex PCR, while TCRdb's copy carries only in-frame clones and drops some. The top ten hold approximately 0.057% of the sample, which has a few hundred thousand clones, approximately 97% seen once. The clonotype comes from a woman in her twenties or thirties in good health. Sample: naive CD4+ T cells sorted from blood. Subset specified: CD45RA+ positively selected.

The CDR3 region has the DNA TGTGCCAGCAGCTTAGCCGGGACATCTGTTCGGCCCCAGCATTTT. Protein sequence: CASSLAGTSVRPQHF. This rearrangement joins TRBV7-2 to TRBJ1-5; D perhaps matches TRBD1 (6 bases). V shed 0 bases and J shed 9 bases, with 15 bases lying between them. This CDR3 region has 15 residues. Germline V lookup: CDR1 SGHTA, CDR2 FQGNSA.